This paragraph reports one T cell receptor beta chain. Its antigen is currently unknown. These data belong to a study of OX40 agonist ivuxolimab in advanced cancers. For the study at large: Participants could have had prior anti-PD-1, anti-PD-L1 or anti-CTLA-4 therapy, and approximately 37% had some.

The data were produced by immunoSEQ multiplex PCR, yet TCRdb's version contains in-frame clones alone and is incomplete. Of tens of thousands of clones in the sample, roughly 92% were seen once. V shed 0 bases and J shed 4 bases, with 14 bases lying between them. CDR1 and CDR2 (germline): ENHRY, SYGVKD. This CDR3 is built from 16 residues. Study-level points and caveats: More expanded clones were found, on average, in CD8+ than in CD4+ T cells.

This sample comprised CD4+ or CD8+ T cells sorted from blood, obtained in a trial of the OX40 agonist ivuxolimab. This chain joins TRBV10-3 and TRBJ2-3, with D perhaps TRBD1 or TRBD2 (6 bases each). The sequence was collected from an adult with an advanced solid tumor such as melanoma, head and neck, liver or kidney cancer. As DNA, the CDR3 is TGTGCCATCAGTGAGTCCCGGGGGCGTCTCGCAGATACGCAGTATTTT. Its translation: CAISESRGRLADTQYF.